The 13 T cell receptor beta chains listed next were all sequenced from one sample in a study of T cell responses to AZD1222 COVID-19 vaccine. Data came from immunoSEQ multiplex PCR; TCRdb stores just in-frame clones and leaves some out. Here the sample spans 120,000 or so clones, about 89% being singletons. The sequenced sample was peripheral blood, obtained on day 0 of MenACWY control vaccination. The receptor set was obtained from an adult in good health.

This chain connects TRBV6-5 to TRBJ1-1; 11 nucleotides agree with TRBD1. CDR3 length equals 15 residues. From germline, CDR1 is MNHEY and CDR2 SVGAGI. V shed 6 bases, J shed 5 bases, and the junction held 8 bases outside the gene matches. The CDR3 DNA is TGTGCCAGCAGACCCGGACAGGGGGCAGGGACTGAAGCTTTCTTT. Protein product: CASRPGQGAGTEAFF.

J is TRBJ1-2 and V is TRBV9, with no clear D. The CDR3 sequence is 13 residues long. Trimming shortened V by 1 base and J by 3 bases, and 7 bases separated the two germline ends. Germline V lookup: CDR1 SGDLS, CDR2 YYNGEE. The CDR3 nucleotides are TGTGCCAGCAGCGTACAGGTGGACTATGGCTACACCTTC. It yields the protein CASSVQVDYGYTF.

The chain employs TRBV9 and TRBJ2-7; 8 nucleotides line up with TRBD1. Germline CDR1 is SGDLS and CDR2 is YYNGEE. The CDR3 sequence is 13 residues long. After removal of 1 base from V and 6 bases from J, the junction contained 3 bases not matched to a gene. CDR3 region: CASSVSGGGEQYF. DNA for the CDR3: TGTGCCAGCAGCGTATCAGGGGGCGGCGAGCAGTACTTC.

This chain joins TRBV7-9 and TRBJ1-4, with D maybe TRBD1 (6 bases). This CDR3 contains 17 residues. V lost 2 bases and J lost 7, with 20 bases in between. Germline CDR1 SEHNR, CDR2 FQNEAQ (reference sequence). The chain's CDR3 is CASSLKLGAQSGEKLFF. CDR3 coding DNA: TGTGCCAGCAGCTTAAAGCTGGGGGCGCAAAGCGGTGAAAAACTGTTTTTT. Full variable domain (remainder filled in from reference TRBV7-9 and TRBJ1-4): DTGVSQNPRHKITKRGQNVTFRCDPISEHNRLYWYRQTLGQGPEFLTYFQNEAQLEKSRLLSDRFSAERPKGSFSTLEIQRTEQGDSAMYLCASSLKLGAQSGEKLFFGSGTQLSVL.

CDR3 region: CASSLEGRRRSYNEQFF. The CDR3 DNA reads TGTGCCAGCAGCTTAGAAGGGCGCCGGAGGTCCTACAATGAGCAGTTCTTC. The chain recombines TRBV13 with TRBJ2-1, with a possible D match to TRBD2 (5 bases). The CDR3 covers 17 residues. V lost 1 base and J lost 1, with 14 bases in between. Germline CDR1 reads PRHDT; CDR2 reads FYEKMQ (reference sequence). Variable domain in full (rest from reference TRBV13 and TRBJ2-1): AAGVIQSPRHLIKEKRETATLKCYPIPRHDTVYWYQQGPGQDPQFLISFYEKMQSDKGSIPDRFSAQQFSDYHSELNMSSLELGDSALYFCASSLEGRRRSYNEQFFGPGTRLTVL.

The chain recombines TRBV4-1 with TRBJ2-5, with 8 positions matching TRBD1. The CDR3 runs to 15 residues. Germline assignment: CDR1 MGHRA and CDR2 YSYEKL. V trimming: 1 base; J trimming: 5 bases; junction bases outside the gene matches: 6. The CDR3 reads CASSQGDRGWETQYF. The CDR3 nucleotides are TGCGCCAGCAGCCAAGGTGACAGGGGTTGGGAGACCCAGTACTTC.

CDR3 in amino acids: CASSSKSGGEAGNTIYF. The CDR3 DNA sequence: TGTGCCAGCAGCTCTAAGTCAGGGGGCGAAGCTGGAAACACCATATATTTT. The chain recombines TRBV7-2 with TRBJ1-3; 8 bases fit TRBD1. Looked up from germline, CDR1 is SGHTA and CDR2 is FQGNSA. CDR3 length equals 17 residues. Trimming removed 4 bases from V and 2 bases from J; junction bases left unmatched: 10. The whole variable domain, filled in from reference TRBV7-2 and TRBJ1-3, reads GAGVSQSPSNKVTEKGKDVELRCDPISGHTALYWYRQSLGQGLEFLIYFQGNSAPDKSGLPSDRFSAERTGGSVSTLTIQRTQQEDSAVYLCASSSKSGGEAGNTIYFGEGSWLTVV.

V gene TRBV18 combines with J gene TRBJ2-1, with D perhaps matching TRBD2 (6 bases). Germline loops: CDR1 KGHSH, CDR2 LQKENI. The CDR3 totals 15 residues. V lost 0 bases and J 8 bases, leaving 14 bases between the germline ends. The CDR3 region is CASSPPTGRRDEQFF. CDR3 DNA sequence: TGTGCCAGCTCACCACCGACCGGGAGAAGGGATGAGCAGTTCTTC.

This clone was seen a single time. This rearrangement joins TRBV7-8 to TRBJ2-7; D gene ambiguous. The CDR3 loop spans 12 amino acids. Trimming left V 1 base short and J 4 bases short, with 5 bases between. From germline, CDR1 is SGHVS and CDR2 FQNEAQ. CDR3 in DNA: TGTGCCAGCAGCTTAGTGTCGTACGAGCAGTACTTC. Amino acid sequence: CASSLVSYEQYF.

The V and J genes are TRBV7-9 and TRBJ1-2; D is perhaps TRBD1 (5 bases). Germline assignment: CDR1 SEHNR and CDR2 FQNEAQ (reference sequence). The CDR3 length is 15 residues. Trimming pared 0 bases from V and 5 bases from J, leaving 13 bases between. CDR3 sequence (DNA): TGTGCCAGCAGCTTAGCGGGAGTGACAGTATATGGCTACACCTTC. It encodes CASSLAGVTVYGYTF.

The chain is built from TRBV27 and TRBJ1-1; 9 nucleotides agree with TRBD1. The CDR3 sequence is 16 residues long. The trim removed 3 bases at V and 6 bases at J, leaving 11 bases unmatched. CDR1 and CDR2 from the germline V gene are MNHEY and SMNVEV (reference sequence). CDR3 amino acids: CASSFVLQGALAEAFF. CDR3 nucleotide sequence: TGTGCCAGCAGTTTTGTGTTACAGGGGGCGTTGGCTGAAGCTTTCTTT.

The V gene is TRBV7-2, the J gene TRBJ2-5; possibly TRBD1 for D (5 bases). This CDR3 is 16 amino acids long. Germline CDR1 SGHTA, CDR2 FQGNSA. V was cut by 5 bases and J by 1 base, with 17 bases left in between. The DNA of the CDR3 is TGTGCCAGCAGCCTTCAGGCGAGGACAAGCCAAGAGACCCAGTACTTC. The encoded protein is CASSLQARTSQETQYF.

V gene TRBV30 combines with J gene TRBJ2-7, with 8 bases fitting TRBD1. V trimming: 0 bases; J trimming: 5 bases; junction bases outside the gene matches: 9. CDR3 length: 15 amino acids. CDR1 and CDR2 (germline): GTSNPN, SVGIG (reference sequence). The DNA for the CDR3 is TGTGCCTGGAGTGTACTGACAGGGGTTAGCGACGAGCAGTACTTC. Its translation is CAWSVLTGVSDEQYF.